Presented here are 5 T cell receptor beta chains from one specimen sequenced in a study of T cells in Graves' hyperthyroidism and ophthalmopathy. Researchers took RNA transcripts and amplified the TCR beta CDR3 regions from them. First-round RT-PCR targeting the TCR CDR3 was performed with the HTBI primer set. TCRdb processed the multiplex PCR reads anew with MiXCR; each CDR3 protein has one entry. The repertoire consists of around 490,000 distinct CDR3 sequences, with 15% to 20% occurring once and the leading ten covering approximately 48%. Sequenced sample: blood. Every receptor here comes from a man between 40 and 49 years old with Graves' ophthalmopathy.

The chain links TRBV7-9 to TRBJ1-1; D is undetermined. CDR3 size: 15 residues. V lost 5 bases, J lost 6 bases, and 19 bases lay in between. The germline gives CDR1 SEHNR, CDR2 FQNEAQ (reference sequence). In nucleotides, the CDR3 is TGTGCCAGCAGCCCTCGACCTCTAAAAGTTTCTGAAGCTTTCTTT. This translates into CASSPRPLKVSEAFF. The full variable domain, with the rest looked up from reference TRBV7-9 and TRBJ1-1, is DTGVSQNPRHKITKRGQNVTFRCDPISEHNRLYWYRQTLGQGPEFLTYFQNEAQLEKSRLLSDRFSAERPKGSFSTLEIQRTEQGDSAMYLCASSPRPLKVSEAFFGQGTRLTVV.

The CDR3 sequence: CASSSFRGGSEQYF. The CDR3 region has the DNA TGTGCCAGCAGTTCATTCAGGGGAGGTTCCGAGCAGTACTTC. The chain links TRBV27 to TRBJ2-7, with D perhaps TRBD1 or TRBD2 (6 bases each). CDR3 length: 14 residues. The V gene's germline CDR1 is MNHEY and CDR2 SMNVEV (reference sequence). With 4 bases removed from V and 6 bases from J, the gap between germline ends came to 16 bases.

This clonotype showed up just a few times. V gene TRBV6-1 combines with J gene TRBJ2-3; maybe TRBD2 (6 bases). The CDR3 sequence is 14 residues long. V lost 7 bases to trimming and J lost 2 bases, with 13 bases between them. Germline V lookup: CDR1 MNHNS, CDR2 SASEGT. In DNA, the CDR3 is TGTGCCAGCAACCCCCGGCGGGACACAGATACGCAGTATTTT. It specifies CASNPRRDTDTQYF.

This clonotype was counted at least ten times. DNA of the CDR3: TGTGCCAGCAGCCAAGACCAACAGACCCCCCAGCATTTT. It yields the protein CASSQDQQTPQHF. The chain links TRBV3-1 to TRBJ1-5; no firm D call. Per germline, CDR1 LGHDT and CDR2 YNNKEL (reference sequence). The CDR3 is 13 amino acids. The V and J ends lost 0 bases and 10 bases respectively, with 10 bases between them.

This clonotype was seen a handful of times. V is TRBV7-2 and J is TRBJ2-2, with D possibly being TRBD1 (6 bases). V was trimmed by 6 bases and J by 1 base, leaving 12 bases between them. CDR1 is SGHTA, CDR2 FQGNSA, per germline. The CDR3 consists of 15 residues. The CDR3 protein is CASRHKQGNTGELFF. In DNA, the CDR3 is TGTGCCAGCAGACATAAACAGGGGAACACCGGGGAGCTGTTTTTT.